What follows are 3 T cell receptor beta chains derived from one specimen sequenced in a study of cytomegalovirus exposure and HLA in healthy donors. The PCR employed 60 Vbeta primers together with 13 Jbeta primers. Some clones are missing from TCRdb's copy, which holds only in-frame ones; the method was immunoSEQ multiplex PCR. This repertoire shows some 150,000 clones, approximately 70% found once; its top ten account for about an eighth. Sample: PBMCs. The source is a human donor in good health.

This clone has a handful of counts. This chain's CDR3 is CASSQAGVEQYF. DNA of the CDR3: TGTGCCAGCAGTCAAGCGGGAGTCGAGCAGTACTTC. This chain joins TRBV5-4 and TRBJ2-7; TRBD2 aligns across 8 bases. The V and J ends lost 5 bases and 6 bases, in that order; junction bases with no gene match: 4. This CDR3 is built from 12 residues. Germline V CDR1 and CDR2: SGHNT, YYREEE (reference sequence).

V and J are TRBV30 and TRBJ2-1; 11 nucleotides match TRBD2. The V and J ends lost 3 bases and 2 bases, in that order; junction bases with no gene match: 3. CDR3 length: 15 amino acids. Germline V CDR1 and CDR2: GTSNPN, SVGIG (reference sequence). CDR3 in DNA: TGTGCCTGGAGGACTAGCGGGGCGCCCTACAATGAGCAGTTCTTC. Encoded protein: CAWRTSGAPYNEQFF.

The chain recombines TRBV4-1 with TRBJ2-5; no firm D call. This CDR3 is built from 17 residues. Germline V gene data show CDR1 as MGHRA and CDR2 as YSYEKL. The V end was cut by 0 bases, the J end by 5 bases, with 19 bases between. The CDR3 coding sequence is TGCGCCAGCAGCCAAGATCGCGGTGCCCGCCCTCACGAGACCCAGTACTTC. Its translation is CASSQDRGARPHETQYF.